The rows below give T cell receptor beta chains drawn from one sample of a study of blood T cell repertoires in COVID-19. Clones were sequenced by immunoSEQ multiplex PCR, and TCRdb holds only the in-frame ones, with some missing. The sample yields roughly 120,000 clones, about 88% seen once. The specimen sequenced was peripheral blood. The source is a man between 45 and 60 years old with active COVID-19. The CDR3 runs from the conserved cysteine through the conserved F or W. The D gene is left open where the match is weak. Part of the rows lack a size; the others show once, few, many or a class for expanded clones.

len	j_gene	d_gene	v_gene	abundance	CDR3nt	CDR3aa
15	TRBJ2-5	.	TRBV2	.	TGTGCCAGCAGTGCCGCCGGGGGTGGCGCTGAGACCCAGTACTTC	CASSAAGGGAETQYF
15	TRBJ2-5	TRBD1	TRBV5-5	.	TGTGCCAGCAGCGGATGGACAGGGGTTGGAGAGACCCAGTACTTC	CASSGWTGVGETQYF
14	TRBJ1-4	.	TRBV7-8	.	TGTGCCAGCAGTTCCAGGTGGAAGGATGAAAAACTGTTTTTT	CASSSRWKDEKLFF
16	TRBJ2-1	TRBD2	TRBV13	.	TGTGCCAGCAGCCGAAAGCGGGGAATGAGGTGGAATGAGCAGTTCTTC	CASSRKRGMRWNEQFF
12	TRBJ1-2	.	TRBV19	.	TGTGCCAGTAGTATCGGAGGGCATGGCTACACCTTC	CASSIGGHGYTF
14	TRBJ1-4	TRBD1	TRBV7-2	.	TGTGCCAGCAGCCTGACAGGGGGCCGTGAAAAACTGTTTTTT	CASSLTGGREKLFF
15	TRBJ2-1	TRBD1	TRBV7-6	.	TGTGCCAGCAGCGGGAGGGACAGGGGGCGGGCGCCGCTCTTCTTC	CASSGRDRGRAPLFF
14	TRBJ1-1	.	TRBV5-6	.	TGTGCCAGCAGCTTGGCCCCCGGCGGTACTGAAGCTTTCTTT	CASSLAPGGTEAFF
14	TRBJ2-1	.	TRBV3-1/TRBV3-2	.	TGTGCCAGCAGCCAAGCCCTCATGGAGGATGAGCAGTTCTTC	CASSQALMEDEQFF
13	TRBJ2-3	.	TRBV27	.	TGTGCCAGCCTTCGGACAGGCACAGATACGCAGTATTTT	CASLRTGTDTQYF
16	TRBJ1-1	TRBD1	TRBV12-5	.	TGTGCTAGTGGTTTGGTACTAGCAGGGGGCCCCACTGAAGCTTTCTTT	CASGLVLAGGPTEAFF
17	TRBJ1-3	.	TRBV6-1	.	TGTGCCAGCAGTGAAGCCTCCGGGTTCAGCTCTGGAAACACCATATATTTT	CASSEASGFSSGNTIYF
17	TRBJ1-2	.	TRBV4-1	.	TGCGCCAGCAGCCAAGGGGGTTGGGGGGGCGCAGTCTATGGCTACACCTTC	CASSQGGWGGAVYGYTF
13	TRBJ1-2	TRBD1	TRBV20-1	.	TGCAGTGCTAGTCTAGGACAGGGATATGGCTACACCTTC	CSASLGQGYGYTF
12	TRBJ1-2	.	TRBV6-5	.	TGTGCCAGCAGCCGACACAACTATGGCTACACCTTC	CASSRHNYGYTF
13	TRBJ2-1	TRBD2	TRBV10-2	.	TGCGCCAGCGGACTAGAATCATACAATGAGCAGTTCTTC	CASGLESYNEQFF
15	TRBJ1-2	.	TRBV6-1	few	TGTGCCAGCAGTGAGGGGAGCGGGGGGTTTTATGGCTACACCTTC	CASSEGSGGFYGYTF
15	TRBJ2-3	TRBD2	TRBV5-1	once	TGCGCCAGCAGCCGTGGAAGTTGGGAGGGAGATACGCAGTATTTT	CASSRGSWEGDTQYF
13	TRBJ2-3	.	TRBV3-1/TRBV3-2	.	TGTGCCAGCAGCCCCCCAGTCACAGATACGCAGTATTTT	CASSPPVTDTQYF
11	TRBJ1-2	TRBD1	TRBV6-1	.	TGTGCCAGCAGTTCCACAGGGGGCAGCACCTTC	CASSSTGGSTF
13	TRBJ2-5	.	TRBV12-3/TRBV12-4	.	TGTGCCAGCAGTTTGGCTGCCGAAGAGACCCAGTACTTC	CASSLAAEETQYF
16	TRBJ2-1	.	TRBV6-6	once	TGTGCCAGCAGTTACTCGGTCCTACGCTCCTACAATGAGCAGTTCTTC	CASSYSVLRSYNEQFF
13	TRBJ1-1	.	TRBV19	.	TGTGCCACTACAGGCCTAATGAACACTGAAGCTTTCTTT	CATTGLMNTEAFF
17	TRBJ1-5	.	TRBV6-6	.	TGTGCCAGCAGTCAAACGAGCGTCAGGGCATCCAATCAGCCCCAGCATTTT	CASSQTSVRASNQPQHF
16	TRBJ2-3	TRBD1	TRBV5-1	once	TGCGCCAGCAGCGTCCGAGACAGGGGTTTCAGGGATACGCAGTATTTT	CASSVRDRGFRDTQYF
16	TRBJ1-5	.	TRBV19	.	TGTGCCAGTAGCCTGAGAGGATCAGCTAGCAATCAGCCCCAGCATTTT	CASSLRGSASNQPQHF
15	TRBJ2-1	TRBD2	TRBV11-3	.	TGTGCCAGCAGCTCGCGGGAGGCTAGAGGGAATGAGCAGTTCTTC	CASSSREARGNEQFF
14	TRBJ2-3	.	TRBV7-3	.	TGTGCCAGCAGCTCTGGCGGGGGCACAGATACGCAGTATTTT	CASSSGGGTDTQYF
14	TRBJ2-3	.	TRBV5-1	.	TGCGCCAGCAGCTTGGGGCTAGCGACAGATACGCAGTATTTT	CASSLGLATDTQYF
13	TRBJ2-5	.	TRBV7-9	.	TGTGCCAGCAGTCCCAATTCGGGGGAGACCCAGTACTTC	CASSPNSGETQYF